This record concerns one T cell receptor (beta chain) sequence. This entry is derived from a study of blood T cell repertoires in COVID-19. On the study more broadly: COVID-19 samples collected from the United States, Italy and Spain covered acute and convalescent phases. PBMCs, B-cell-depleted T cells, or T cells were the source of the cDNA or gDNA that made up the material.

Authors' analysis steps: Counts of nucleated cells, estimated from reference gene primer amplification, were obtained. Sequencing was performed with immunoSEQ multiplex PCR; in TCRdb, only in-frame clones are kept and a portion is missing. V and J calls and clone size are given by that table; D and trimming were obtained from the DNA. The sample has 140,000 to 150,000 clones; around 82% are singletons. Per germline, CDR1 SGDLS and CDR2 YYNGEE. V was cut by 0 bases and J by 6 bases, with 9 bases left in between. The CDR3 loop spans 14 amino acids. Sequenced sample: peripheral blood. The sequence derives from a man aged 55 to 70 with active or convalescent COVID-19. This chain connects TRBV9 to TRBJ2-2; D is uncertain. The chain's CDR3 is CASSVDSAAGELFF. The CDR3 region has the DNA TGTGCCAGCAGCGTAGATTCCGCAGCCGGGGAGCTGTTTTTT.